This T cell receptor (beta chain) was found in a study of regulatory dendritic cells for organ transplantation. Comment on this clone: Its antigen is undetermined.

Sorted T cells were CFSE-labeled and cultured 5 days with allogeneic regulatory or mature dendritic cells at 1:10. Here immunoSEQ multiplex PCR was the method, and the copy in TCRdb shows in-frame clones only, minus some. Of roughly 20,000 clones listed, approximately 83% were seen once; the top ten hold roughly 0.26%. The CDR3 has 13 residues. V lost 4 bases and J lost 7, with 8 bases in between. Germline V lookup: CDR1 SNHLY, CDR2 FYNNEI. The sequence was collected from a human donor in good health. Sequencing was carried out using naive CD4+ T cells from blood cultured with dendritic cells. Indicated subset: CD45RA+ naive T cells. The rearrangement joins TRBV2 to TRBJ1-6; D uncertain. As DNA, the CDR3 is TGTGCCAGCAGTGGGCCAGGCAATTCACCCCTCCACTTT. This sequence encodes CASSGPGNSPLHF.